The 30 T cell receptor beta chains presented below share a single source sample, sequenced in a study of CD8+ T cells in alopecia areata. Specified treatment: oral pan-JAK inhibitor, 5-10 mg twice daily. cDNA reverse transcribed from extracted RNA served as the sequencing template. Profiling relied on immunoSEQ multiplex PCR, and the TCRdb table lists in-frame clones only, not all of them. Among about 290,000 clones listed, more than 45% were seen once. This specimen was CD4+ T cells sorted from blood, taken at week 24, from a patient treated with tofacitinib. These receptors all stem from a human donor with alopecia areata.

Written as DNA, the CDR3 is TGTGCCAGCAGTTTAATTTCGTACGGCTACACCTTC. The encoded protein is CASSLISYGYTF. This chain joins TRBV28 and TRBJ1-2, with D unresolved. Per germline, CDR1 MDHEN and CDR2 SYDVKM. V lost 2 bases to trimming and J lost 8 bases, with 9 bases between them. The CDR3 spans 12 residues.

This rearrangement joins TRBV4-1 to TRBJ1-5; 7 nucleotides match TRBD1. Germline assignment: CDR1 MGHRA and CDR2 YSYEKL. The CDR3 is made up of 17 amino acids. Trimming cost V 5 bases and J 0 bases; bases outside gene matches: 10. CDR3 sequence: CASSFRQGGYSNQPQHF. The CDR3 DNA reads TGCGCCAGCAGCTTTCGACAGGGCGGCTATAGCAATCAGCCCCAGCATTTT.

This clone appeared a few times. J is TRBJ1-2 and V is TRBV5-1; 7 nucleotides align to TRBD1. The CDR3 runs to 15 residues. Germline V gene data show CDR1 as SGHRS and CDR2 as YFSETQ. The trim removed 4 bases at V and 2 bases at J, leaving 8 bases unmatched. CDR3 coding DNA: TGCGCCAGCAGCCCCAGGGGACAGCAAAACTATGGCTACACCTTC. Its translation: CASSPRGQQNYGYTF.

The rearrangement uses TRBV4-3 and TRBJ2-1; D call uncertain. The germline V gene encodes CDR1 LGHNA and CDR2 YSLEER. The CDR3 spans 13 residues. The V gene lost 0 bases and the J gene lost 7 bases, with 7 bases spanning the gap. CDR3: CASSQEAGNEQFF. Here the CDR3 DNA reads TGCGCCAGCAGCCAAGAGGCCGGGAATGAGCAGTTCTTC.

This rearrangement joins TRBV28 to TRBJ1-5; 7 bases are a match to TRBD1. Germline V gene lookup returns CDR1 MDHEN and CDR2 SYDVKM. Unmatched junction bases numbered 8, after V lost 3 bases and J lost 3 bases. This CDR3 has 16 amino acids. This chain's CDR3 is CASSLIGGQLNQPQHF. CDR3 DNA sequence: TGTGCCAGCAGTTTGATAGGGGGACAGCTCAATCAGCCCCAGCATTTT.

In this sample, this clone turned up a few times. The chain uses TRBV6-5 and TRBJ1-2; D is possibly TRBD1 (5 bases). V shed 1 base and J shed 6 bases, with 12 bases lying between them. Germline V gene data show CDR1 as MNHEY and CDR2 as SVGAGI. The CDR3 is 14 amino acids. In DNA form, the CDR3 reads TGTGCCAGCAGTTACTTGGGGGGAGAGGATGGCTACACCTTC. Amino acids: CASSYLGGEDGYTF.

Note on this clone: A junction end diverges from the germline sequence, so it may reflect a read error. V usage is TRBV7-7 and J usage is TRBJ2-2, with D possibly TRBD1 on 5 matching bases. The germline V gene has CDR1 SSHAT and CDR2 FNYEAQ (reference sequence). The CDR3 consists of 16 residues. As DNA, the CDR3 is TGTGCTAGCAGCTTAGGTGGGGCGGCCCGCGCCGGGGAGCTGTTTTTT. This encodes CASSLGGAARAGELFF.

This clone was counted between two and nine times. The V gene is TRBV29-1, the J gene TRBJ1-5; D is undetermined. This CDR3 contains 15 residues. Trimming took off 4 bases at V and 2 bases at J, with 15 bases between the two ends. Germline V gene lookup returns CDR1 SQVTM and CDR2 ANQGSEA. The CDR3 DNA sequence: TGCAGCGTTGTTATCTGGGAGGGTGGCAATCAGCCCCAGCATTTT. Encoded protein: CSVVIWEGGNQPQHF.

The rearrangement joins TRBV5-6 to TRBJ2-1; 10 bases are a match to TRBD2. CDR1 and CDR2 from the germline V gene are SGHDT and YYEEEE. The length of the CDR3 is 15 residues. V lost 1 base and J lost 10; bases outside the gene matches: 8. The CDR3 is CASSLWSSGGVEQFF. The CDR3 nucleotides are TGTGCCAGCAGCTTGTGGTCTAGCGGGGGTGTAGAGCAGTTCTTC.

The J gene is TRBJ2-7, the V gene TRBV7-8, with a possible D match to TRBD2 (6 bases). This CDR3 has 16 amino acids. Germline V gene lookup returns CDR1 SGHVS and CDR2 FQNEAQ. Trimming left V 0 bases short and J 6 bases short, with 18 bases between. CDR3 sequence reads: CASSLAVGREDPEQYF. The CDR3 nucleotides are TGTGCCAGCAGCTTAGCCGTTGGCAGGGAGGATCCCGAGCAGTACTTC.

The chain links TRBV30 to TRBJ1-5, with D perhaps TRBD1 (5 bases). The CDR3 is 15 residues long. The germline V gene encodes CDR1 GTSNPN and CDR2 SVGIG (reference sequence). V shed 6 bases and J shed 0 bases, with 15 bases lying between them. DNA for the CDR3: TGTGCCTGCCGGCCCGGGGCGGGTAGCAATCAGCCCCAGCATTTT. It translates to CACRPGAGSNQPQHF.

The chain uses TRBV7-2 and TRBJ2-7, with 13 bases identical to TRBD2. Looked up from germline, CDR1 is SGHTA and CDR2 is FQGNSA. This CDR3 region has 15 residues. With 5 bases clipped from V and 5 bases from J, the junction kept 6 bases outside the gene matches. CDR3 protein: CASSHTSGGAHEQYF. CDR3 in DNA: TGTGCCAGCAGCCACACTAGCGGGGGGGCCCACGAGCAGTACTTC.

The chain joins TRBV28 to TRBJ1-1; no reliable D call. The V end lost 2 bases, the J end lost 1 base, and 11 bases lay between the germline ends. Looked up from germline, CDR1 is MDHEN and CDR2 is SYDVKM. The CDR3 runs to 15 residues. The CDR3 sequence is CASSLRGRGNTEAFF. The DNA for the CDR3 is TGTGCCAGCAGTTTACGTGGTCGGGGGAACACTGAAGCTTTCTTT.

This sequence joins TRBV25-1 and TRBJ1-1; D is ambiguous. This CDR3 region has 12 residues. V was clipped by 6 bases and J by 2 bases, with 7 bases between them. The germline V gene has CDR1 MGHDK and CDR2 SYGVNS. The CDR3 region is CASRAVNTEAFF. In DNA form, the CDR3 reads TGTGCCAGCAGGGCAGTTAACACTGAAGCTTTCTTT.

The V call is TRBV4-1, the J call TRBJ1-4, with a tentative D call TRBD1 (5 bases). Germline CDR1 is MGHRA and CDR2 is YSYEKL. This CDR3 has 14 residues. V shed 4 bases and J shed 8 bases, with 14 bases lying between them. The CDR3 DNA reads as TGCGCCAGCAGCCGAGTCCAGGGTGGAGAAAAACTGTTTTTT. This codes for CASSRVQGGEKLFF.

Concerning this clone itself: Because the CDR3 is missing its conserved closing phenylalanine or tryptophan, this is likely a read error. The DNA is left out, because the CDR3 cannot be placed on it with certainty; the CDR3 is given as TCRdb lists it. The V gene is TRBV14, the J gene TRBJ1-3. Germline V gene sequence: CDR1 SGHDN, CDR2 FVKESK. The CDR3 has 12 amino acids, counting both end residues. The CDR3 is CASSRLGTIGGL.

The chain carries TRBV29-1 and TRBJ2-7; the match to TRBD1 covers 8 bases. Germline CDR1 is SQVTM and CDR2 is ANQGSEA. V lost 4 bases and J lost 6; bases outside the gene matches: 5. This CDR3 spans 12 amino acids. CDR3: CSVGQGPSEQYF. CDR3 coding DNA: TGCAGCGTTGGACAGGGGCCGAGCGAGCAGTACTTC.

This chain joins TRBV15 and TRBJ1-5; a weak D match, TRBD1 (5 bases). CDR3 size: 15 residues. V lost 0 bases to trimming and J lost 4 bases, with 10 bases between them. Germline CDR1 LNHNV, CDR2 YYDKDF (reference sequence). CDR3 DNA sequence: TGTGCCACCAGCAGAGATCCGGGACCTAATCAGCCCCAGCATTTT. Encoded protein: CATSRDPGPNQPQHF.

V usage is TRBV12-5 and J usage is TRBJ1-1; D is ambiguous. The germline gives CDR1 LGHNT, CDR2 FRNRAP. The CDR3 length is 18 residues. The germline V and J ends were trimmed by 0 bases and 0 bases, with 17 bases remaining between them. The CDR3, as DNA: TGTGCTAGTGGTTTGGTCCAGGAACTAAGGGATATGAACACTGAAGCTTTCTTT. Translation: CASGLVQELRDMNTEAFF. The full variable domain, rest sourced from reference TRBV12-5 and TRBJ1-1, is DARVTQTPRHKVTEMGQEVTMRCQPILGHNTVFWYRQTMMQGLELLAYFRNRAPLDDSGMPKDRFSAEMPDATLATLKIQPSEPRDSAVYFCASGLVQELRDMNTEAFFGQGTRLTVV.

This clone was observed a single time. V gene TRBV2 combines with J gene TRBJ2-6; 11 bases map to TRBD1. Germline assignment: CDR1 SNHLY and CDR2 FYNNEI. This CDR3 contains 17 residues. Trimming cost V 5 bases and J 0 bases; bases outside gene matches: 3. CDR3 protein: CASSRDRGASGANVLTF. Here the CDR3 DNA reads TGTGCCAGCAGTAGGGACAGGGGGGCCTCTGGGGCCAACGTCCTGACTTTC.

The chain couples TRBV29-1 to TRBJ1-1; perhaps TRBD1 as D (6 bases). Germline values: CDR1 SQVTM, CDR2 ANQGSEA. V lost 1 base to trimming and J lost 1 base, with 10 bases between them. This CDR3 is built from 14 residues. The CDR3 protein is CSVEVGGPNTEAFF. The CDR3 region has the DNA TGCAGCGTTGAAGTAGGGGGACCGAACACTGAAGCTTTCTTT.

This chain links TRBV19 with TRBJ2-5; 7 bases are shared with TRBD1. J lost 1 base, V lost 4 bases, and 3 bases had no gene match. The CDR3 loop spans 14 amino acids. Germline loops: CDR1 LNHDA, CDR2 SQIVND (reference sequence). CDR3 nucleotides: TGTGCCAGTAGTAGTGGGACAGCCCAAGAGACCCAGTACTTC. It yields the protein CASSSGTAQETQYF. Based on the CDR3 plus reference TRBV19 and TRBJ2-5, the full variable domain is DGGITQSPKYLFRKEGQNVTLSCEQNLNHDAMYWYRQDPGQGLRLIYYSQIVNDFQKGDIAEGYSVSREKKESFPLTVTSAQKNPTAFYLCASSSGTAQETQYFGPGTRLLVL.

V is TRBV2 and J is TRBJ1-5, with 9 bases fitting TRBD1. Germline assignment: CDR1 SNHLY and CDR2 FYNNEI. This CDR3 comprises 14 residues. V trimming: 6 bases; J trimming: 7 bases; junction bases outside the gene matches: 7. The CDR3 reads CASRGDRVQQPQHF. The CDR3, as DNA: TGTGCCAGCAGGGGGGACAGGGTTCAACAGCCCCAGCATTTT.

The rearrangement uses TRBV29-1 and TRBJ2-3; D is perhaps TRBD1 or TRBD2 (5 bases each). CDR3 length: 13 amino acids. Trimming took off 2 bases at V and 4 bases at J, with 10 bases between the two ends. Per germline, CDR1 SQVTM and CDR2 ANQGSEA. CDR3 DNA sequence: TGCAGCGTTGAAACTGGGGGAGCAGATACGCAGTATTTT. It specifies CSVETGGADTQYF.

This clone was detected a few times. The chain couples TRBV5-1 to TRBJ1-1; 8 nucleotides match TRBD1. Germline assignment: CDR1 SGHRS and CDR2 YFSETQ. The CDR3 covers 13 residues. V dropped 4 bases and J dropped 1; count of bases not matched to a gene: 0. The CDR3 loop reads CASSTGGNTEAFF. The CDR3 DNA sequence: TGCGCCAGCAGCACAGGGGGGAACACTGAAGCTTTCTTT.

This clone was observed a few times. V gene TRBV4-2 combines with J gene TRBJ1-4; D remains ambiguous. Trimming stripped 6 bases from V and 0 bases from J, with 8 bases between. CDR1 is LGHNA and CDR2 is YNFKEQ in the germline V gene. CDR3 length equals 14 residues. This CDR3 reads CASSEDPTNEKLFF. For the CDR3, the DNA is TGTGCCAGCAGTGAAGATCCAACTAATGAAAAACTGTTTTTT.

This sequence joins TRBV7-2 and TRBJ2-1; tentatively, D is TRBD2 (7 bases). This CDR3 has 14 amino acids. With 3 bases removed from V and 6 bases from J, the gap between germline ends came to 12 bases. Per the germline V gene, CDR1 is SGHTA and CDR2 is FQGNSA. Here the CDR3 reads CASSLRGGRNEQFF. The CDR3 region has the DNA TGTGCCAGCAGCTTGAGGGGGGGCCGCAATGAGCAGTTCTTC.

The sample holds a few counts of this clone. The CDR3 loop is CASSYGTSGGLYNEQFF. The CDR3 DNA reads TGTGCCAGCAGCTATGGGACTAGCGGGGGCTTATACAATGAGCAGTTCTTC. V is TRBV9 and J is TRBJ2-1; 14 bases fit TRBD2. Unmatched junction bases numbered 7, after V lost 4 bases and J lost 4 bases. This CDR3 contains 17 residues. The germline V gene encodes CDR1 SGDLS and CDR2 YYNGEE.

This clone was counted once. This chain connects TRBV11-2 to TRBJ1-1; D remains ambiguous. Trimming took off 2 bases at V and 3 bases at J, with 16 bases between the two ends. In germline, CDR1 is SGHAT, CDR2 FQNNGV. The CDR3 contains 16 residues. CDR3 residues: CASSLISGISDTEAFF. The CDR3 region has the DNA TGTGCCAGCAGCTTAATATCGGGCATATCGGACACTGAAGCTTTCTTT.

The chain joins TRBV20-1 to TRBJ1-2; D is undetermined. In germline, CDR1 is DFQATT, CDR2 SNEGSKA (reference sequence). Trimming took off 6 bases at V and 3 bases at J, with 8 bases between the two ends. The length of the CDR3 is 11 residues. This CDR3 is CSATVDYGYTF. CDR3 bases: TGCAGTGCAACAGTGGACTATGGCTACACCTTC.